This T cell receptor beta chain was recorded in a study of radiotherapy plus CTLA-4 blockade in lung cancer. Findings and limits, study-wide: Radiotherapy with ipilimumab was followed by blood expansion of tumor-derived clones. Per reports, early blood T cell clone dynamics, plus interferon-beta, forecast response most strongly.

This CDR3 is built from 12 residues. Germline V gene data show CDR1 as SGHNT and CDR2 as YYREEE (reference sequence). The V end was cut by 4 bases, the J end by 4 bases, with 8 bases between. The study treated chemo-refractory metastatic non-small-cell lung cancer patients with focal radiation plus ipilimumab CTLA-4 blockade. This table comes from immunoSEQ multiplex PCR, and its TCRdb copy is limited to in-frame clones, with some not included. The sample has about 48,000 clones, 75% to 90% seen once. This clone was seen only once. Antigen unknown. The TCR sequence derives from a human donor with non-small cell lung cancer that progressed on radiotherapy plus ipilimumab. Some clones in this sample may be carry-over from other donors' samples. This rearrangement joins TRBV5-4 to TRBJ1-2, with a tentative D call TRBD1 (5 bases). The starting material was peripheral blood, obtained from a patient treated with radiotherapy plus ipilimumab. The CDR3 is CASSADSYGYTF. CDR3 bases: TGTGCCAGCAGCGCCGACAGCTATGGCTACACCTTC.